The present T cell receptor (beta chain) was sequenced within a study of regulatory T cells in long-lasting Graves disease. After removal of 6 bases from V and 3 bases from J, the junction contained 4 bases not matched to a gene. CDR3 length: 13 residues. Per germline, CDR1 SGHAT and CDR2 FQNNGV. Details on this clonotype: What it binds is unknown.

Study-wide findings and caveats: Persistent cases favored TRBV28, TRBJ1-2 and TRBJ2-5. Accuracy was perhaps lowered by the small sample size.

For TCR beta, libraries came from iRepertoire HTBI primers and Arm-PCR of CDR3 regions. As originally analysed: Samples collectively showed approximately 62 TRBV and more than 12 TRBJ segments. TCRdb reprocessed the multiplex PCR reads with MiXCR, giving one entry per CDR3 protein. TCRdb's processing, not the authors', yielded these V and J calls. Here the sample spans approximately 360,000 distinct CDR3 sequences, 20% to 25% being singletons. Stated time point: persistent/refractory GD, antithyroid drugs over 5 years with positive TRAb. The TCR library used RNA extracted from PBMCs. Diagnosis followed American Thyroid Association guidelines for Graves' disease.

This clonotype was sampled from a middle-aged woman with Graves disease. The J gene is TRBJ2-7, the V gene TRBV11-2; TRBD2 aligns across 8 bases. Source: peripheral blood mononuclear cells (PBMCs), taken when the disease was refractory, from a patient treated with antithyroid drugs. The CDR3 loop is CASSRLARYEQYF. As DNA, the CDR3 is TGTGCCAGCAGTCGACTAGCGCGCTACGAGCAGTACTTC.